Given below is one TCR beta chain in context. Its cognate antigen is unknown. The length of the CDR3 is 18 residues. Trimming took 2 bases from V and 0 from J, leaving 17 bases between them. CDR1 and CDR2 from the germline V gene are SNHLY and FYNNEI. Methods used by the authors: Junction-only sequences produced by ImmunoSEQ had no quality scores, so filtering differed. Assay used: immunoSEQ multiplex PCR; TCRdb lists only in-frame clones, some missing. That table supplies the V and J calls and clone size; D and trimming were determined from the DNA. The sample gives more than 2 million clones, roughly 96% of which show up once; roughly 0.13% is in the top ten. The source of the sample is a study of shared clonotypes between healthy human individuals. Study-wide results and limits: Non-shared clonotypes were found to have lower generation probabilities than the clonotypes that were shared by all four of the sorted-subset donors.

A CD45RA-negative memory subset and a CD45RA+ naive subset were separated from the CD4+ cells. This chain joins TRBV2 and TRBJ1-5, with D possibly TRBD1 on 6 matching bases. The clonotype originates from a man aged 18 to 30 in good health. The sample taken for sequencing was naive CD4+ T cells sorted from blood. Subset of the sample: CD45RA+ positively selected. The CDR3 bases are TGTGCCAGCAGTGAAAGGCGGACACCCAGGGGTAGCAATCAGCCCCAGCATTTT. Translation: CASSERRTPRGSNQPQHF.